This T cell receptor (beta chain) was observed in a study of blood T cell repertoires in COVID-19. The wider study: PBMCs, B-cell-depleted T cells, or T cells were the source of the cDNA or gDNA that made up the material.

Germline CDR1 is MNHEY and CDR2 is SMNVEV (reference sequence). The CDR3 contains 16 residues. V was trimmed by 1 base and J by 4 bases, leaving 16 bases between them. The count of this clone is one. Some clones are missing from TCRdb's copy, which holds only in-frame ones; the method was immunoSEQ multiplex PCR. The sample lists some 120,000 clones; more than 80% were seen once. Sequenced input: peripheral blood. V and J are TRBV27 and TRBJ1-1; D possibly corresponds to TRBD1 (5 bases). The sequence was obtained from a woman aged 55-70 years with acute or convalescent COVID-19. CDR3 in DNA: TGTGCCAGCAGTTTATATCGGGGGGTTAGGGGCACTGAAGCTTTCTTT. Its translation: CASSLYRGVRGTEAFF.